This TCR beta chain was recovered during a study of vaccination and CD4 T cells after COVID-19. Study overall: Comprising six males and four females, the convalescent participants counted two Hispanic individuals among them.

With regard to this clonotype: What it binds is not known.

Treatment here: approximately 10-day PBMC culture with coronavirus spike peptide pools or control peptides (ViraFEST assay). The assay that was used to sequence DNA from cultured CD4+ T cells was the Oncomine TCR Beta short-read assay. TCRdb reprocessed the PCR reads with MiXCR, giving one entry per CDR3 protein. The table records some 20,000 distinct CDR3 sequences, roughly two fifths of them present only once. This receptor was obtained from a human donor who had recovered from COVID-19. Sequencing input: CD4+ T cells from blood, cultured in vitro.

CDR3 nucleotide sequence: TGCGCCAGCAGCCAAGATCGGAATGAAAAACTGTTTTTT. Encoded protein: CASSQDRNEKLFF. The chain employs TRBV4-3 and TRBJ1-4; D unclear. The CDR3 loop spans 13 amino acids. Germline V lookup: CDR1 LGHNA, CDR2 YSLEER. V was pared by 0 bases and J by 5 bases, with 4 bases between.